The clone carrying this TCR beta chain has at least ten counts. Its antigen is unknown. The junction departs from germline at one end; a sequencing error may be responsible. This entry is derived from a study of CD8 T cells in ankylosing spondylitis. Germline V lookup: CDR1 SGHTA, CDR2 FQGNSA. The CDR3 contains 15 residues. For TCR beta, libraries came from quantitative 5'-RACE with molecular barcodes. Each CDR3 protein is one row after TCRdb ran MiXCR on the 5' RACE reads. The sample lists over 200,000 distinct CDR3 sequences; roughly 10% were seen once. Overall study results and limits: The authors found the disease-linked clones to be CD8+ and relatively rare in peripheral blood. Significant enrichment of disease-linked clones was reportedly seen in matched ankylosing spondylitis synovial fluid. What appeared characteristic of ankylosing spondylitis blood was a TCR beta motif of about eight highly homologous variants.

Sequenced material: blood, either unsorted or a sorted T cell fraction (not recorded which). The origin of this receptor is a male donor with ankylosing spondylitis or in good health (not recorded which). The chain joins TRBV7-2 to TRBJ2-1; D might be TRBD1 (5 bases). CDR3 loop: CASNLQELNYNEQFF. The CDR3 nucleotides are TGTGCCAGCAACTTACAGGAACTGAACTACAATGAGCAGTTCTTC.